This T cell receptor beta chain appears in the sequencing data of a study of beta chain features in type 1 diabetes. Study-level points and caveats: Sequencing used cDNA, and cells with high TCR expression could therefore be over-represented.

V was trimmed by 6 bases and J by 1 base, leaving 21 bases between them. Per germline, CDR1 MNHEY and CDR2 SMNVEV (reference sequence). The CDR3 has 17 residues. This clone was picked up a small number of times. The antigen is unknown. Sequencing targeted expressed TCRB transcripts, as all isolated RNA had been reverse transcribed. Using immunoSEQ multiplex PCR, the repertoire was profiled, and TCRdb retains in-frame clones only, with some absent. Of 250,000 to 400,000 clones in the sample, less than 15% were seen once. The TCR comes from a young man in good health. The sequenced material came from central memory CD4+ T cells from blood. The chain employs TRBV27 and TRBJ1-1; D gene ambiguous. This CDR3 is CASSRQTNLRTNTEAFF. CDR3 coding DNA: TGTGCCAGCAGCCGGCAAACCAACCTTAGGACGAACACTGAAGCTTTCTTT.